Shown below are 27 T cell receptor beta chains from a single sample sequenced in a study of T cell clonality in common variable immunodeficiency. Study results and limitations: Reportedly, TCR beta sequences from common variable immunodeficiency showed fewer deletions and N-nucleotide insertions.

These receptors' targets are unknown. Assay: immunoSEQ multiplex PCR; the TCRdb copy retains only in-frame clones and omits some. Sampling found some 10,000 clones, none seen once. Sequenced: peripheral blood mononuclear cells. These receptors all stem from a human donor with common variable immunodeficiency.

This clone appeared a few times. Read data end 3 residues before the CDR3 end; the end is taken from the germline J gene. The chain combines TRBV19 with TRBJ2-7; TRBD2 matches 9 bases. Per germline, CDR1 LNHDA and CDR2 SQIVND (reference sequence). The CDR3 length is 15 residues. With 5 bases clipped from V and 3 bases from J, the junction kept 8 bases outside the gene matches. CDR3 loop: CASSSTSGRFYEQYF. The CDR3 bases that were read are TGTGCCAGTAGTTCGACTAGCGGAAGGTTCTACGAG.

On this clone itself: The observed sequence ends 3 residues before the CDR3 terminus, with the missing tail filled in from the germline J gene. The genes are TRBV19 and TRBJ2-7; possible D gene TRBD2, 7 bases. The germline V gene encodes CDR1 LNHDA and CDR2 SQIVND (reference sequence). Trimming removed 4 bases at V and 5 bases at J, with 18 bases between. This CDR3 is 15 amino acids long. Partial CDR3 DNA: TGTGCCAGTAGTAACTTACGGGGGGCGAGAGACGAG. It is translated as CASSNLRGARDE. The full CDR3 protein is CASSNLRGARDEQYF.

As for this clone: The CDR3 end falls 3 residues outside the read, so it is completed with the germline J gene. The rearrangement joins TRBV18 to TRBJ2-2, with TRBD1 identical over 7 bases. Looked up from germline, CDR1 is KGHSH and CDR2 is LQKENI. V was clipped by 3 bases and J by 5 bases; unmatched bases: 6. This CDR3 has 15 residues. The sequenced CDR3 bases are TGTGCCAGCTCACCGTTACAGGGGATTACCGGGGAG. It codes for CASSPLQGITGE. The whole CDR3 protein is CASSPLQGITGELFF.

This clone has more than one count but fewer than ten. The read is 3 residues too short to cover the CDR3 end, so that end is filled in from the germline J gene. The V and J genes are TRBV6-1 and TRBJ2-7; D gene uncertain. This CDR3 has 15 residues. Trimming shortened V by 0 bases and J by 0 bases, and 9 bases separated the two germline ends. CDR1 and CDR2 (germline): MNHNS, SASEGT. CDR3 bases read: TGTGCCAGCAGTGAAGCGAGACTGAGCTCCTACGAG. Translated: CASSEARLSSYE. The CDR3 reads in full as CASSEARLSSYEQYF.

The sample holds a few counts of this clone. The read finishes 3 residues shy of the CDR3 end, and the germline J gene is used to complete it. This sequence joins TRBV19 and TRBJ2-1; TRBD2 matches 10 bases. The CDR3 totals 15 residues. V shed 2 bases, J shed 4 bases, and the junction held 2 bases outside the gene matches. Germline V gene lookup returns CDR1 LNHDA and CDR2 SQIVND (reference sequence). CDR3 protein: CASSIPSGRYNEQFF. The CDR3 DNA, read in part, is TGTGCCAGTAGTATACCTAGCGGGAGATACAATGAG.

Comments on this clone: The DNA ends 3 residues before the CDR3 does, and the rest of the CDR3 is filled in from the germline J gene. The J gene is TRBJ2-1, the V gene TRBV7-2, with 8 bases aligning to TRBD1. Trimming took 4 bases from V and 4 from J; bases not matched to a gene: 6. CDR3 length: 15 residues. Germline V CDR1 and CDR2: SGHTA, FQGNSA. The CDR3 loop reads CASSSTGTGYNEQFF. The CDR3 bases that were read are TGTGCCAGCAGCTCGACCGGGACAGGTTACAATGAG.

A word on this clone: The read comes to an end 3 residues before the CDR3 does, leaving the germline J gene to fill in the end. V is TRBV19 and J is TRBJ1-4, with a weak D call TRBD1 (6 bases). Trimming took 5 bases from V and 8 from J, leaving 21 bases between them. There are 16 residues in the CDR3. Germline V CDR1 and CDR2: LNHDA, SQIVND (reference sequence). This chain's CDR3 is CASSPFEDSRGEKLFF. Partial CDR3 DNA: TGTGCCAGTAGTCCCTTCGAGGACAGTCGAGGAGAAAAA.

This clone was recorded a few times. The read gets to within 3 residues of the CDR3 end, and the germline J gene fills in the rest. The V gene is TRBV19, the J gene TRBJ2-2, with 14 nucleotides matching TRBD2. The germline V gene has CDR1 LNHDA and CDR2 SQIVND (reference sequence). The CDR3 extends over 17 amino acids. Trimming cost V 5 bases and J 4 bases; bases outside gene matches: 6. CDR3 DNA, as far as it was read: TGTGCCAGTAGTGCGGGACTAGCGGGAGTAGGCACCGGGGAG. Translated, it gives CASSAGLAGVGTGE. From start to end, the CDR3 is CASSAGLAGVGTGELFF.

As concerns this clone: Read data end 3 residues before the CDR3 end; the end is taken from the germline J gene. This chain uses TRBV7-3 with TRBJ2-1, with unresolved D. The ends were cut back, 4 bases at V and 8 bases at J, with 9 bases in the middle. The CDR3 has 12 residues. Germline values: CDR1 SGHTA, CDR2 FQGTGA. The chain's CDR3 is CASSSENDEQFF. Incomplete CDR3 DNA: TGTGCCAGCAGCTCAGAAAACGATGAG.

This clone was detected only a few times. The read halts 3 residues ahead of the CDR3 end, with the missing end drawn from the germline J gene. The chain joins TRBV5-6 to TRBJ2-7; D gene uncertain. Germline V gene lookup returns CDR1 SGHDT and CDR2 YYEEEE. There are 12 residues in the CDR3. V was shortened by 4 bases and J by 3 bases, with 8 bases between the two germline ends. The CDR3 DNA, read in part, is TGTGCCAGCAGCCGACTCCGCTACGAG. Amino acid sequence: CASSRLRYE. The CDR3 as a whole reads CASSRLRYEQYF.

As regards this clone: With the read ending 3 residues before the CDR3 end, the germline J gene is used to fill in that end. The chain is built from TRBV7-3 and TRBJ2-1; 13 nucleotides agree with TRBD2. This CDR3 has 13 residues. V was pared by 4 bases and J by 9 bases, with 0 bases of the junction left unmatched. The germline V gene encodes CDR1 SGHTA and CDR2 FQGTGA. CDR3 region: CASSWTSGSEQFF. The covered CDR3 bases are TGTGCCAGCAGCTGGACTAGCGGGAGTGAG.

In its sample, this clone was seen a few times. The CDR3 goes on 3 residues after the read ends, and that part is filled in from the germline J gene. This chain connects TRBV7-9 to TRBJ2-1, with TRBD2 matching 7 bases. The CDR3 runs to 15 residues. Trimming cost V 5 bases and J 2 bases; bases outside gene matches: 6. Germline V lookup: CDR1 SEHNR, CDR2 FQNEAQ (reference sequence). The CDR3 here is CASSLQSGTYNEQFF. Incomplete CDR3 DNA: TGTGCCAGCAGCCTTCAGAGCGGGACCTACAATGAG.

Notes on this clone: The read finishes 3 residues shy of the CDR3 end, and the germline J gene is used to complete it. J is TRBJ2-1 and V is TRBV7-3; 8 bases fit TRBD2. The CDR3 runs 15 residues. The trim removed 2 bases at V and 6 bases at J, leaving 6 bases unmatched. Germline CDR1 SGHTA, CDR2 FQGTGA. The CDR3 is CASSLSSGSGNEQFF. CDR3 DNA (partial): TGTGCCAGCAGCTTATCTAGCGGGTCCGGCAATGAG.

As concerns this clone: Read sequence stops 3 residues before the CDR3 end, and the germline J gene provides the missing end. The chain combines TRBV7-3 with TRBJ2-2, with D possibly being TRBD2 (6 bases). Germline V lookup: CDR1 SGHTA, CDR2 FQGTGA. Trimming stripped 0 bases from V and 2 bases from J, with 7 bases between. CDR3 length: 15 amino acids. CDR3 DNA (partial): TGTGCCAGCAGCTTAACCGGGGGAAACACCGGGGAG. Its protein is CASSLTGGNTGE. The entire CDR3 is CASSLTGGNTGELFF.

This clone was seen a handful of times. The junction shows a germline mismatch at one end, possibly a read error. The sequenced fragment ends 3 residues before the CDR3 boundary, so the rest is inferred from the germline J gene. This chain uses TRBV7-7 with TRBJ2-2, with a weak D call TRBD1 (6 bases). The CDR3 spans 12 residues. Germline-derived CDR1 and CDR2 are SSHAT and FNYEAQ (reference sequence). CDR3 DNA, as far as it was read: TGTGCTAGCAGTTCAGGGGTCGGGGAG. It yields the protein CASSSGVGE. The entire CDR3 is CASSSGVGELFF.

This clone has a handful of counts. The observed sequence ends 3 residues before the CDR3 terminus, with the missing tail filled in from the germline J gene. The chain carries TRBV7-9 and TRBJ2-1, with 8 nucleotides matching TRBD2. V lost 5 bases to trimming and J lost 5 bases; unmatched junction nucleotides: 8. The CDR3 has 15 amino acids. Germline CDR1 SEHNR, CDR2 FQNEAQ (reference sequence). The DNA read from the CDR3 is TGTGCCAGCAGCCCCCAGCGGGAGTGGGACAATGAG. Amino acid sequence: CASSPQREWDNE. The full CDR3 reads CASSPQREWDNEQFF.

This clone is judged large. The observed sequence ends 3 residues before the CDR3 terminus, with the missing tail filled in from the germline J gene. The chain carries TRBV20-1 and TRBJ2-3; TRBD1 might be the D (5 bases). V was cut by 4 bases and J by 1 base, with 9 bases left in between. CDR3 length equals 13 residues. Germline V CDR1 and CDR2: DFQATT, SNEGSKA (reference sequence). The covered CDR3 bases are TGCAGTGCTAACCTAGGGGGCACAGATACG. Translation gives CSANLGGTDT. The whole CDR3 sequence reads CSANLGGTDTQYF.

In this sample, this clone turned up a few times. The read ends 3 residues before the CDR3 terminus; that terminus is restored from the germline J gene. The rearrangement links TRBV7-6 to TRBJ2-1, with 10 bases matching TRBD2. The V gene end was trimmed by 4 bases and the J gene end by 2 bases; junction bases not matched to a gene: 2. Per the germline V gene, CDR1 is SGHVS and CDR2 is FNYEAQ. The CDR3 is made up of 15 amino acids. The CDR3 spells CASSSSGRAYNEQFF. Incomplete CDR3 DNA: TGTGCCAGCAGCTCCAGCGGGAGGGCCTACAATGAG. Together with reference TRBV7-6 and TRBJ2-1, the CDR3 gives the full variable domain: GAGVSQSPRYKVTKRGQDVALRCDPISGHVSLYWYRQALGQGPEFLTYFNYEAQQDKSGLPNDRFSAERPEGSISTLTIQRTEQRDSAMYRCASSSSGRAYNEQFFGPGTRLTVL.

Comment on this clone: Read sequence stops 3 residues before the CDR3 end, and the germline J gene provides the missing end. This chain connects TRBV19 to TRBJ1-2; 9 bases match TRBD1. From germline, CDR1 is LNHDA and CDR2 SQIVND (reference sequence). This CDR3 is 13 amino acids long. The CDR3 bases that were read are TGTGCCAGTAGAGGACAGGGGTTCTTGAGC. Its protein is CASRGQGFLS. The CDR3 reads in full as CASRGQGFLSYTF. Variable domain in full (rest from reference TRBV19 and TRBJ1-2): DGGITQSPKYLFRKEGQNVTLSCEQNLNHDAMYWYRQDPGQGLRLIYYSQIVNDFQKGDIAEGYSVSREKKESFPLTVTSAQKNPTAFYLCASRGQGFLSYTFGSGTRLTVV.

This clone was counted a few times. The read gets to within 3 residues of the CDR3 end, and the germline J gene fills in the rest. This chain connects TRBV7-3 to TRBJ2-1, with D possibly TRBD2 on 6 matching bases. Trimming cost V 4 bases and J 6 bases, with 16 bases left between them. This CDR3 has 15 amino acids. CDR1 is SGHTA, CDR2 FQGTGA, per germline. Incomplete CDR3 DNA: TGTGCCAGCAGCTATCTGGGGGGAGCGAGCAATGAG. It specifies CASSYLGGASNE. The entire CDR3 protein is CASSYLGGASNEQFF.

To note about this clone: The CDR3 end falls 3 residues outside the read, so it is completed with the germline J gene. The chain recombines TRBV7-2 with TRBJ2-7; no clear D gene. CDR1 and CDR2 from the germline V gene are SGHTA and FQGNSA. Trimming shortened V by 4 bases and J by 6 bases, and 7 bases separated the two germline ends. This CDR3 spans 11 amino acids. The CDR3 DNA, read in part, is TGTGCCAGCAGCTCATCTAGCGAG. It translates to CASSSSSE. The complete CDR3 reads CASSSSSEQYF.

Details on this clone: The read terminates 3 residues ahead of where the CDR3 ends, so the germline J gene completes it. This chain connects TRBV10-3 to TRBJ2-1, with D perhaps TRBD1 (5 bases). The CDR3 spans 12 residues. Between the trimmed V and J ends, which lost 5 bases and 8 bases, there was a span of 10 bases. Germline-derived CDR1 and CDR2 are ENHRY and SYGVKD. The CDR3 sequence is CAISSGLDEQFF. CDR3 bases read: TGTGCCATCAGTTCAGGGCTAGATGAG.

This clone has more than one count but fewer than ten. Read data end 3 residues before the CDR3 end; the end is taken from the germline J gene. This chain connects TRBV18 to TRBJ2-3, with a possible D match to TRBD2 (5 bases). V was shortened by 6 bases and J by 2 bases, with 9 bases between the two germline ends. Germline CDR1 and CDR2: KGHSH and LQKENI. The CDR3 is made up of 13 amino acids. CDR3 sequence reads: CASSRGNTDTQYF. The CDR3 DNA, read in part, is TGTGCCAGCTCTCGGGGAAACACAGATACG.

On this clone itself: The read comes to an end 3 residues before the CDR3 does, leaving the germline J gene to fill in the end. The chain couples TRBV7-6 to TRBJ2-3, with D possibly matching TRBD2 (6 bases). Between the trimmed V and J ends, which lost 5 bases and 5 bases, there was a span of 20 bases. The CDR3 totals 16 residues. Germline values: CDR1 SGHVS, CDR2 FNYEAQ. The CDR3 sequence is CASSALYGTPGDTQYF. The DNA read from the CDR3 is TGTGCCAGCAGCGCACTGTACGGGACTCCGGGAGATACG.

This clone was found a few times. The CDR3 DNA, read in part, is TGCAGTGCTAGGACTAGCGCCCGGTACGAG. As protein: CSARTSARYE. The complete CDR3 reads CSARTSARYEQYF. The chain couples TRBV20-1 to TRBJ2-7; TRBD2 matches 8 bases. The observed sequence ends 3 residues before the CDR3 terminus, with the missing tail filled in from the germline J gene. Germline V gene sequence: CDR1 DFQATT, CDR2 SNEGSKA (reference sequence). This CDR3 comprises 13 residues. With 3 bases clipped from V and 4 bases from J, the junction kept 5 bases outside the gene matches.

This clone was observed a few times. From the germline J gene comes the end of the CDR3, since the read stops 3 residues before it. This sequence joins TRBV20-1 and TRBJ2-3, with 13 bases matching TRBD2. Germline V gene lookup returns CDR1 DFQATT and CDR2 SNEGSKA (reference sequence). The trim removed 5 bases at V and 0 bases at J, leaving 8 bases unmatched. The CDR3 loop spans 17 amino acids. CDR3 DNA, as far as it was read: TGCAGTGCTCGGACTAGCGGGAGTTTTGCCAGCACAGATACG. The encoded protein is CSARTSGSFASTDT. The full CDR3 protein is CSARTSGSFASTDTQYF.

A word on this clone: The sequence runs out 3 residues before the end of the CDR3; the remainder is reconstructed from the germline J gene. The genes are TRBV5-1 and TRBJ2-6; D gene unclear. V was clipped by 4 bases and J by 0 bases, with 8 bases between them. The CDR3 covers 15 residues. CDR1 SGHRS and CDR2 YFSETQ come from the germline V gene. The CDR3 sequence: CASSPTDSGANVLTF. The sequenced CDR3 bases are TGCGCCAGCAGCCCTACTGACTCTGGGGCCAACGTC.